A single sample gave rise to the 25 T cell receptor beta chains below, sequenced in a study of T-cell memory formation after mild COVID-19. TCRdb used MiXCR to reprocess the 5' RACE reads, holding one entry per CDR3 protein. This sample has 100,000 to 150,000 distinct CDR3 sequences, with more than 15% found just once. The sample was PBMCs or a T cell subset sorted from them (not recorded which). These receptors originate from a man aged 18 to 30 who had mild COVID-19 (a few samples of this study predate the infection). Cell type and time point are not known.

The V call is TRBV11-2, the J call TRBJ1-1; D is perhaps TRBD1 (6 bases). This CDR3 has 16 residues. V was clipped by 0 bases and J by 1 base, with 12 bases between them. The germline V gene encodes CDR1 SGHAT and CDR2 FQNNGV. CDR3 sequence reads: CASSLEGDRRNTEAFF. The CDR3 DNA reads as TGTGCCAGCAGCTTAGAGGGAGACAGGCGGAACACTGAAGCTTTCTTT. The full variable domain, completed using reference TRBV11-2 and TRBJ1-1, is EAGVAQSPRYKIIEKRQSVAFWCNPISGHATLYWYQQILGQGPKLLIQFQNNGVVDDSQLPKDRFSAERLKGVDSTLKIQPAKLEDSAVYLCASSLEGDRRNTEAFFGQGTRLTVV.

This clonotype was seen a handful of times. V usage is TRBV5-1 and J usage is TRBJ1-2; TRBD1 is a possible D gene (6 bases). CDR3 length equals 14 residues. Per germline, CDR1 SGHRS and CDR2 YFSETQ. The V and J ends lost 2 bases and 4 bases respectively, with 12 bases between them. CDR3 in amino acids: CASSFRDRTYGYTF. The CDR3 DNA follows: TGCGCCAGCAGCTTCCGCGACAGGACCTATGGCTACACCTTC.

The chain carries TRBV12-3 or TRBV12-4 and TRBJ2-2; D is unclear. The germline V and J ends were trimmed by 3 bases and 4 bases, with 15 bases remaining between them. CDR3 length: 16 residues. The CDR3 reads CASSFPRRPSTGELFF. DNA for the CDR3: TGTGCCAGCAGTTTCCCTCGACGGCCGAGCACCGGGGAGCTGTTTTTT.

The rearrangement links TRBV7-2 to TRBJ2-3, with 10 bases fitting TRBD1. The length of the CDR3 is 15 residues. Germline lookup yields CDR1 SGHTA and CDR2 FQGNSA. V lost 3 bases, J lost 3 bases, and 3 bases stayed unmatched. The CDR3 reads CASSFRTGGTDTQYF. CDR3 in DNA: TGTGCCAGCAGCTTCCGGACAGGGGGGACAGATACGCAGTATTTT.

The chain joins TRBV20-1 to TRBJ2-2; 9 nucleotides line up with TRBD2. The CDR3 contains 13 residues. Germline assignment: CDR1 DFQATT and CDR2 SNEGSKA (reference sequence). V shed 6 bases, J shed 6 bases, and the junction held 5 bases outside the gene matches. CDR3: CSALAGRAGELFF. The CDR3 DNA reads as TGCAGTGCCCTAGCGGGGCGGGCCGGGGAGCTGTTTTTT.

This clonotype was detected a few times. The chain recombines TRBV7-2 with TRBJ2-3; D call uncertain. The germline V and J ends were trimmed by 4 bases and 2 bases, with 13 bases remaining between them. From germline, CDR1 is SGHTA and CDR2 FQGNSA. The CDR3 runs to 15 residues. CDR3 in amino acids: CASSYPTGPTDTQYF. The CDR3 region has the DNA TGTGCCAGCAGCTATCCGACCGGCCCCACAGATACGCAGTATTTT.

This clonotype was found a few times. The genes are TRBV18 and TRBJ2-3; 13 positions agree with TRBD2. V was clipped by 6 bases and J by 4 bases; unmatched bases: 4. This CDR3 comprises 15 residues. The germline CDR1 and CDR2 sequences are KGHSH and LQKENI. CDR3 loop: CASSPTSGGADTQYF. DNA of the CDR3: TGTGCCAGCTCCCCCACTAGCGGGGGGGCAGATACGCAGTATTTT.

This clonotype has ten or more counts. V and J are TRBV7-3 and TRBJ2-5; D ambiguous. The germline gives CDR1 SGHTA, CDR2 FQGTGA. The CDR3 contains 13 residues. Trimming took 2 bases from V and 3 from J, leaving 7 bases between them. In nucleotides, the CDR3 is TGTGCCAGCAGCTTAGAAAGGGAAGAGACCCAGTACTTC. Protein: CASSLEREETQYF. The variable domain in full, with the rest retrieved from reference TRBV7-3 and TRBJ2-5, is GAGVSQTPSNKVTEKGKYVELRCDPISGHTALYWYRQSLGQGPEFLIYFQGTGAADDSGLPNDRFFAVRPEGSVSTLKIQRTERGDSAVYLCASSLEREETQYFGPGTRLLVL.

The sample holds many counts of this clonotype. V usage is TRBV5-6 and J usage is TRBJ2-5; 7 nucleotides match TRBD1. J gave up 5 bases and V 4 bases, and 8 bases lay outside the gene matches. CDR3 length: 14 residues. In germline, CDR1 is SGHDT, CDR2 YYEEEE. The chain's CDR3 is CASSTTGLGETQYF. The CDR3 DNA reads TGTGCCAGCAGCACGACAGGGCTGGGGGAGACCCAGTACTTC.

CDR3 sequence (DNA): TGTGCCAGCAGCTTAACAGGGTTAGGGACCCAGTACTTC. As protein: CASSLTGLGTQYF. The chain links TRBV7-3 to TRBJ2-5; D not resolved. Germline V lookup: CDR1 SGHTA, CDR2 FQGTGA. The CDR3 totals 13 residues. V was shortened by 0 bases and J by 7 bases, with 9 bases between the two germline ends.

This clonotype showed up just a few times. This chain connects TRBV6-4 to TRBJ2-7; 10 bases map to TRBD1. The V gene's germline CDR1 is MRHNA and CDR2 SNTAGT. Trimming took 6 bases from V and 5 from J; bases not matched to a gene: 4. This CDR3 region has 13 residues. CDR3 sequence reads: CASSRDRGDEQYF. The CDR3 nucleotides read TGTGCCAGCAGCCGGGACAGGGGTGACGAGCAGTACTTC.

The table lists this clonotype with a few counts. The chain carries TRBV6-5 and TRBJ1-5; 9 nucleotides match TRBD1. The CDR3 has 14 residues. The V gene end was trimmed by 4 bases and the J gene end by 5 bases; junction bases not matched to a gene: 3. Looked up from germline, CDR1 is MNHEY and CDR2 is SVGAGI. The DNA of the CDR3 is TGTGCCAGCAGTTGGACAGGGGACGATCAGCCCCAGCATTTT. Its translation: CASSWTGDDQPQHF.

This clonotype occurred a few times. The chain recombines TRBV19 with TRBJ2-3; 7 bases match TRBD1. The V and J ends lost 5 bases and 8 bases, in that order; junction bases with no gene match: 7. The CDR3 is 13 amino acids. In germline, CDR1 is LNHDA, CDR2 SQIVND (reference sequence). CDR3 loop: CASSSDRQATQYF. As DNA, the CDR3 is TGTGCCAGTAGTTCGGACAGGCAGGCTACGCAGTATTTT.

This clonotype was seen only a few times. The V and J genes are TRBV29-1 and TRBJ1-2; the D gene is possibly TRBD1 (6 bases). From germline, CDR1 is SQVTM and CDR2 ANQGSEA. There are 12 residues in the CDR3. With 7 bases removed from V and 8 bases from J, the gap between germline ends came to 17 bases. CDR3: CSATGPGRGYTF. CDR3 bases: TGCAGCGCGACAGGCCCTGGACGCGGCTACACCTTC.

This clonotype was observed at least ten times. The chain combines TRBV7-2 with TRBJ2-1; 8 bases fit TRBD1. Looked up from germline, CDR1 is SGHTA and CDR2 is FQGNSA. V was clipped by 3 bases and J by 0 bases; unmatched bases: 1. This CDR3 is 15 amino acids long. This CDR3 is CASSFDRGSYNEQFF. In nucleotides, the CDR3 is TGTGCCAGCAGCTTCGACAGGGGCTCCTACAATGAGCAGTTCTTC.

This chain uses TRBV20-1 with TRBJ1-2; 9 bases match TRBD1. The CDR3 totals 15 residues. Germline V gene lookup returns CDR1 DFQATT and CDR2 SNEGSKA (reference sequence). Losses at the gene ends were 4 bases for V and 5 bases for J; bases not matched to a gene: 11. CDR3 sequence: CSATPSDRGEYGYTF. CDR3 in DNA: TGCAGTGCTACTCCCTCGGACAGGGGTGAATATGGCTACACCTTC.

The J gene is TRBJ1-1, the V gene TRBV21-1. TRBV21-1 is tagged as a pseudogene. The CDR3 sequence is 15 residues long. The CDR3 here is CASSWEGRTNTEAFF. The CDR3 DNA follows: TGTGCCAGCAGCTGGGAGGGCAGGACAAACACTGAAGCTTTCTTT.

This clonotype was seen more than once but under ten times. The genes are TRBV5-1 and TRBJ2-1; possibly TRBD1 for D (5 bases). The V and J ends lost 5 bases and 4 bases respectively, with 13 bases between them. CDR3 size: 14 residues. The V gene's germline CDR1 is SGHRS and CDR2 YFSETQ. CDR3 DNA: TGCGCCAGCAGTAAAGGGGCTCAGTACAATGAGCAGTTCTTC. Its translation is CASSKGAQYNEQFF. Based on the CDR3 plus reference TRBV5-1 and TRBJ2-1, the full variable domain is KAGVTQTPRYLIKTRGQQVTLSCSPISGHRSVSWYQQTPGQGLQFLFEYFSETQRNKGNFPGRFSGRQFSNSRSEMNVSTLELGDSALYLCASSKGAQYNEQFFGPGTRLTVL.

The CDR3 DNA reads as TGCGCCAGCAGCCAAGACGTTCGGCAAAGGGAAGAGACCCAGTACTTC. Its protein is CASSQDVRQREETQYF. The chain joins TRBV4-1 to TRBJ2-5; D is ambiguous. V shed 0 bases and J shed 3 bases, with 14 bases lying between them. In germline, CDR1 is MGHRA, CDR2 YSYEKL. This CDR3 has 16 residues.

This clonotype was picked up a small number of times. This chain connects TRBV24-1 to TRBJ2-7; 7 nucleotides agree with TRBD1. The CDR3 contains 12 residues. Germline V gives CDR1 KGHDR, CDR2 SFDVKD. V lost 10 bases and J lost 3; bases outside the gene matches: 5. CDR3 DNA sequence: TGTGCCACAGGGGACAGTGACTACGAGCAGTACGTC. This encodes CATGDSDYEQYV.

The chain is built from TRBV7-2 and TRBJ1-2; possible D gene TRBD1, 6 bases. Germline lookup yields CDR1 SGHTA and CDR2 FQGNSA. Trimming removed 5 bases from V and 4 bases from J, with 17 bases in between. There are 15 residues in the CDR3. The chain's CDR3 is CASSLGGAQSYGYTF. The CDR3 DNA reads TGTGCCAGCAGCCTAGGGGGGGCGCAATCCTATGGCTACACCTTC. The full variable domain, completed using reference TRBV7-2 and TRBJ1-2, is GAGVSQSPSNKVTEKGKDVELRCDPISGHTALYWYRQSLGQGLEFLIYFQGNSAPDKSGLPSDRFSAERTGGSVSTLTIQRTQQEDSAVYLCASSLGGAQSYGYTFGSGTRLTVV.

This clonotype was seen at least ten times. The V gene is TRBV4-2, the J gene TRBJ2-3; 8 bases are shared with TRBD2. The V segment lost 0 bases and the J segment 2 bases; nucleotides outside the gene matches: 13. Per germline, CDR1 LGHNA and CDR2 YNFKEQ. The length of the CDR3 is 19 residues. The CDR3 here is CASSQEPQSTSGYTDTQYF. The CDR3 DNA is TGTGCCAGCAGCCAAGAGCCCCAGAGTACTAGCGGTTACACAGATACGCAGTATTTT.

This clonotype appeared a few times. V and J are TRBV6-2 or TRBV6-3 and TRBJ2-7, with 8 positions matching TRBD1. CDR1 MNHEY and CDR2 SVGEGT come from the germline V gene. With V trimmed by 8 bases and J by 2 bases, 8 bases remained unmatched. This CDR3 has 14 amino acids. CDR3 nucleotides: TGTGCCAGCGGTTCTATGACAGGGGCCTACGAGCAGTACTTC. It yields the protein CASGSMTGAYEQYF.

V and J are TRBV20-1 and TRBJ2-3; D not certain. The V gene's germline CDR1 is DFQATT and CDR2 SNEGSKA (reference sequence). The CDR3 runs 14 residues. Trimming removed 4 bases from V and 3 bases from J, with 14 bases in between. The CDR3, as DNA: TGCAGTGCTAAACCACGGTCCGCAACAGATACGCAGTATTTT. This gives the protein CSAKPRSATDTQYF.

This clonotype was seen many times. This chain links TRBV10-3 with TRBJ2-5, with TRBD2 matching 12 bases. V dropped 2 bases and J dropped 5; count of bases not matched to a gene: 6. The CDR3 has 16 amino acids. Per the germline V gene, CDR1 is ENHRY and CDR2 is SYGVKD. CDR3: CAISEGLAGFVETQYF. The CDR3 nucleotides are TGTGCCATCAGTGAGGGACTAGCGGGGTTTGTGGAGACCCAGTACTTC.